This T cell receptor beta chain was captured in a study of shared clonotypes between healthy human individuals. Findings and limits, study-wide: Generation probabilities were higher for clonotypes shared across all four sorted-subset donors than for unshared ones.

The table came from immunoSEQ multiplex PCR; TCRdb's copy has only in-frame clones and leaves some out. The sample lists about 2 million clones, 95% occurring once. Trimming cost V 5 bases and J 1 base, with 8 bases left between them. The CDR3 has 13 amino acids. CDR1 is WNHNN and CDR2 is SYGVQD in the germline V gene (reference sequence). About this clone itself: No antigen is known for it.

The receptor was derived from a man aged 18 to 30 in good health. Sequencing input: naive CD4+ T cells sorted from blood. The subset: CD45RA+ positively selected. The chain couples TRBV10-1 to TRBJ2-5; D gene uncertain. The CDR3, as DNA: TGCGCCAGCAGTCGGCAGCTCCAAGAGACCCAGTACTTC. It is translated as CASSRQLQETQYF.